This TCR beta chain comes out of a study of identical twins. Trimming pared 3 bases from V and 2 bases from J, leaving 5 bases between. The CDR3 sequence is 11 residues long. Germline loops: CDR1 DFQATT, CDR2 SNEGSKA (reference sequence). TCRdb analysed the 5' RACE reads with MiXCR anew, one entry per CDR3 protein. The table has a few hundred thousand distinct CDR3 sequences, roughly 26% seen once. The same sample was also used in a study of T cells expressing NK-cell markers.

Sequenced material: CD4+ T cells sorted from blood. The chain combines TRBV20-1 with TRBJ2-7; no firm D call. The receptor's source is a woman aged 18-29 years in good health. CDR3 nucleotides: TGCAGTGCTAGCGACCCCTACGAGCAGTACTTC. This codes for CSASDPYEQYF.